This T cell receptor (beta chain) is from a study of Ad26.COV2.S vaccination and SARS-CoV-2 variants (dated by TCRdb to 2020 to 2022). Concerning the study at large: Donors in the vaccine arm were drawn from COV1001, a phase I-IIa trial of Ad26.COV2.S in healthy adults that was multicentre, randomized, double-blind and placebo-controlled. Dosing of Ad26.COV2.S was intramuscular, at either 5x10^10 or 1x10^11 viral particles, delivered as one shot or as two shots spaced 56 days apart. Sequencing of the TCRbeta repertoire served to evaluate the specificity and breadth of SARS-CoV-2-reactive T cell receptors following Ad26.COV2.S vaccination. The TCR-sequenced set comprised around 30 samples: about 19 Ad26.COV2.S vaccine recipients, 5 placebo recipients and 8 SARS-CoV-2 convalescent individuals. Trial participants were randomized into five groups of five, in which low-dose or high-dose Ad26.COV2.S was given once or twice, or placebo was given on both occasions. Investigators did not know the trial group allocation while performing experiments and assessing outcomes.

The treatment or condition tag for this specimen amounts to: about 20 received Ad26.COV2.S at low or high dose, single or two shots; several received placebo; per-sample allocation not given. For vaccine and placebo recipients, the sequenced repertoires came from samples collected on day 63 after the first injection. Between 29 July and 7 August 2020, Cohort 1b enrolled around 24 adults aged 18-55 years at one site in Boston, USA. Ad26.COV2.S was a replication-incompetent adenovirus type 26 vector that expressed a prefusion-stabilized SARS-CoV-2 spike protein derived from the original Wuhan strain. The V end loses 0 bases and the J end loses 1 base, and a stretch of 11 bases separates them. CDR1 MNHEY and CDR2 SVGEGT are derived from the germline V gene. Reading from cysteine to phenylalanine, the CDR3 counts 16 amino acids. Only the CDR3 region is kept as DNA, spanning 48 bases read in frame from base 1.

The immunoSEQ Assay was the method used to sequence TCRbeta CDR3 regions. After extraction, genomic DNA underwent amplification by bias-controlled multiplex PCR, followed by high-throughput sequencing. The study's own analysis went as follows. To quantify the absolute abundance of every unique TCRbeta CDR3 region, sequences were collapsed and filtered. Usable DNA was measured by amplifying reference genes present in all nucleated cells, and TCRbeta template counts were normalized to that usable DNA to estimate T cell fraction. Repertoire TCRs were annotated as SARS-CoV-2-specific when V gene, CDR3 amino acid sequence and J gene were exactly matched to a known reactive TCR set. The reference SARS-CoV-2 TCR set was derived from MIRA and filtered for enrichment in COVID-19-positive ImmuneCODE repertoires, a step that removed public or cross-reactive TCRs. Based on the MIRA antigens, annotated TCRs were further analysed at the level of specific ORF or position within ORF. Depth was the summed frequency of annotated unique rearrangements, while breadth was defined as annotated unique rearrangements over total unique productive rearrangements. TCR breadth was compared between groups using two-sided Wilcoxon rank-sum tests. Not all clones reach the TCRdb copy of this immuneACCESS table, which keeps in-frame sequences only. Checked studies attribute under half of the gap to unresolved V genes and leave the rest unexplained. V, J and clone size were drawn from that table, and D and trimming were deduced from the DNA. The sample data list more than 350,000 clones, and 90% of these were observed just once. Jointly, the top ten make up 10% to 15% of the sample.

About this clone itself: Its binding antigen is unknown. Per-nucleotide qualities are absent, and no much larger clonotype sits a single base away.

General findings and caveats noted by the study authors: Higher spike-specific TCR breadth was observed in Ad26.COV2.S recipients than in placebo recipients (P = 0.0014). Substantial breadth of spike-specific CD8+ and CD4+ T cell responses was reported after vaccination. Comparable non-spike TCR breadth was observed between vaccine and placebo recipients, consistent with only spike being contained in the vaccine. The study was not powered to compare responses between vaccine doses or regimens. The authors noted that total T cell responses may have been underestimated by the TCR breadth and depth analyses.

This receptor was identified in a person between 18 and 65 years old who received the Ad26.COV2.S COVID-19 vaccine or a placebo. This specimen was peripheral blood, taken in a trial of Ad26.COV2.S vaccine versus placebo. Here the chain combines TRBV6-2 or TRBV6-3 and TRBJ2-3, with the D segment identity uncertain. The DNA sequence is TGTGCCAGCAGTTACTCGATTCCTTTTGGCACAGATACGCAGTATTTT. Translation gives CASSYSIPFGTDTQYF.